The rows below give T cell receptor beta chains drawn from one sample of a study of T-cell memory formation after mild COVID-19. One entry per CDR3 protein results from TCRdb running MiXCR on the 5' RACE reads. The sample yields a few hundred thousand distinct CDR3 sequences, 20% seen once. Source material: PBMCs or a T cell subset sorted from them (not recorded which). The receptors derive from a man younger than 35 who had mild COVID-19 (a few samples of this study predate the infection). Cell type and time point are not known. CDR3s include the opening cysteine and the closing phenylalanine or tryptophan.

v_call	cdr3_aa
TRBV4-3	CASSQESGWYNEQFF
TRBV12-3/TRBV12-4	CASSPREVTGELFF
TRBV20-1	CGAGGLGNEQFF
TRBV6-5	CASRTIYSPLHF
TRBV5-6	CASSPPSQGSYEQYF
TRBV6-5	CASSQGTAGQPQHF
TRBV4-2	CASSPEGWGTGAHSPLHF
TRBV24-1	CATSDRVGTDTQYF
TRBV6-2/TRBV6-3	CASSYGRDPMGWDIQYF
TRBV6-2/TRBV6-3	CASSPFGTGTVAGELFF
TRBV9	CASSVGAETQYF
TRBV29-1	CSVDRGTETQYF
TRBV20-1	CSASQGDSNTIYF
TRBV12-3/TRBV12-4	CASSLGEALNYGYTF
TRBV6-2/TRBV6-3	CASRSRDRGSDTQYF
TRBV18	CASSPSEGSPRSPLHF
TRBV7-2	CASTVLGGLGNIQYF
TRBV13	CASSQISGELFF
TRBV7-3	CASSKEGRNGELFF
TRBV12-3/TRBV12-4	CASTPDRSYEQYF
TRBV11-2	CASSLVAGGQSTQYF
TRBV4-2	CASSLLAGPAFF
TRBV7-9	CASSRRTSGEETQYF
TRBV29-1	CSVDDTDTQYF
TRBV10-3	CAILGQGFQTGELFF
TRBV10-3	CAHQTSRGNEQFF
TRBV9	CASSADVGNQPQHF
TRBV24-1	CATSDETGSYEQYF
TRBV7-9	CASSPRQGGDTQYF
TRBV18	CASSPTLNTEAFF
TRBV24-1	CATSDLGTGQETQYF
TRBV18	CASSPSRGMDTEAFF
TRBV25-1	CASRSAGGPQETQYF
TRBV6-5	CASKIPGDQTEAFF
TRBV7-6	CASSPWTGELFF
TRBV7-7	CASSAVLAGGPNEQFF
TRBV6-5	CASSTGTGLGEQYF
TRBV9	CASSVAEGMNTEAFF
TRBV18	CASSPPGQDLHTQYF
TRBV7-2	CASSLDRDRVAEAFF
TRBV25-1	CASSAAPGDRNEQFF
TRBV20-1	CSAPTSGGVGGTDTQYF
TRBV12-3/TRBV12-4	CASRTGDGELFF
TRBV2	CASSGGNQPQHF
TRBV7-3	CASSSDPGAQAFF
TRBV7-9	CASSPGLSQETQYF
TRBV27	CASSLGTGGTEAFF
TRBV7-2	CASSWGQGASGANVLTF
TRBV21-1	CASKRTAKNIQYF
TRBV28	CASSGGGHQPQHF
TRBV27	CASSLLGMNQPQHF
TRBV7-2	CASTTSGVEQFF
TRBV7-3	CASSSQGFATNEQFF